This entry describes one T cell receptor (beta chain). Its matching antigen is unknown. The sample originates from a study of cytomegalovirus exposure and HLA in healthy donors. In germline, CDR1 is SNHLY, CDR2 FYNNEI. The length of the CDR3 is 12 residues. V lost 8 bases, J lost 6 bases, and 4 bases stayed unmatched. Study-level results: Roughly even sequencing depth across donors was the assumption behind the presence/absence analyses. Per a prior analysis, the majority of TCR beta V segments were productive roughly 90% or roughly 30% of the time.

It was with 60 Vbeta and 13 Jbeta primers that the PCR ran. Clones were sequenced by immunoSEQ multiplex PCR, and TCRdb holds only the in-frame ones, with some missing. Found here are about 210,000 clones, roughly 77% of them singletons; the top ten hold about 0.36%. The rearrangement uses TRBV2 and TRBJ2-1; 7 nucleotides agree with TRBD1. The material sequenced was PBMCs. This TCR came from a male donor in good health and CMV-seropositive. Here the CDR3 reads CASRTGGNEQFF. The CDR3 DNA reads TGTGCCAGCCGGACAGGTGGCAATGAGCAGTTCTTC.